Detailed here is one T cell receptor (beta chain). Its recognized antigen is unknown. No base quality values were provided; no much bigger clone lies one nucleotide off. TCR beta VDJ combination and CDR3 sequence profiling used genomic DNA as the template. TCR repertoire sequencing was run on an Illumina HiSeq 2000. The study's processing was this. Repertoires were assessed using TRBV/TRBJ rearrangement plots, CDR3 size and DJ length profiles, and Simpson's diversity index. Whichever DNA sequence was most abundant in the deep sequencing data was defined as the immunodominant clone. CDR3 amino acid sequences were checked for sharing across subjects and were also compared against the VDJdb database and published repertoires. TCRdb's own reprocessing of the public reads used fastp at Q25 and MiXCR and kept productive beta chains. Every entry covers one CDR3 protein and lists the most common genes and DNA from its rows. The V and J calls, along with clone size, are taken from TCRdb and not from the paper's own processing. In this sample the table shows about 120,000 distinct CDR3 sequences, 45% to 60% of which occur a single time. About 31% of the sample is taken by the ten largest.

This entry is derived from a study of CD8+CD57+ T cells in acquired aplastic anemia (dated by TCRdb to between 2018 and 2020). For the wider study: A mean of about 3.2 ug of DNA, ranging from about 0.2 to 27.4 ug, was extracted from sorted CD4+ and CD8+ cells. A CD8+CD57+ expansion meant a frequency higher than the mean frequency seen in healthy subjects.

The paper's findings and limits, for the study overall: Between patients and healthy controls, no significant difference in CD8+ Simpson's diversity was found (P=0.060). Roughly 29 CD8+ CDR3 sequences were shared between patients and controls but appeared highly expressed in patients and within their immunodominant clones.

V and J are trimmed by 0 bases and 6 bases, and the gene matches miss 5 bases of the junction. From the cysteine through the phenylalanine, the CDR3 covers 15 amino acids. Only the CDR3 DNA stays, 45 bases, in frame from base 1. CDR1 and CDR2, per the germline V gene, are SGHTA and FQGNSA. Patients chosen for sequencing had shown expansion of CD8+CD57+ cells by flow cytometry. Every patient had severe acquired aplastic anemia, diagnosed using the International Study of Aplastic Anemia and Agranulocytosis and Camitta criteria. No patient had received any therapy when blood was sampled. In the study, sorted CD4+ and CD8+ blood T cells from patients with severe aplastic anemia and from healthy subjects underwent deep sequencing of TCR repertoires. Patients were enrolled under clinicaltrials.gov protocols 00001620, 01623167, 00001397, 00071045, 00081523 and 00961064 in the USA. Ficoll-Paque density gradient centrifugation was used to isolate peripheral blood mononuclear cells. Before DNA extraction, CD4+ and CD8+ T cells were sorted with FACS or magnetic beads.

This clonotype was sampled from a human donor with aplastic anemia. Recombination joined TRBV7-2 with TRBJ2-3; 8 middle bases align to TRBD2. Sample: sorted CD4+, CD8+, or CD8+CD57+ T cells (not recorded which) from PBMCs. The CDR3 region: CASSLAGTRSDTQYF. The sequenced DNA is TGTGCCAGCAGCTTAGCCGGGACTAGGTCCGATACGCAGTATTTT.